One T cell receptor beta chain is described in this entry. Its specificity is unknown. This specimen belongs to a study of cytomegalovirus exposure and HLA in healthy donors. Clones were sequenced by immunoSEQ multiplex PCR, and TCRdb holds only the in-frame ones, with some missing. The sample shows under 95,000 clones, just over 90% of them seen only once. The donors were part of the validation cohort, which consisted of under 150 subjects and was separate from the first cohort of 600 to 850 subjects. V was pared by 2 bases and J by 5 bases, with 3 bases of the junction left unmatched. This CDR3 has 14 residues. Per the germline V gene, CDR1 is LNHDA and CDR2 is SQIVND (reference sequence). Study observations and caveats: Some public TCRs appeared in many individuals, while most sequences were rare.

This clonotype originated in a man aged 25 to 40 in good health and CMV-seronegative. The sequenced material came from PBMCs. The chain links TRBV19 to TRBJ1-5; TRBD1 aligns across 7 bases. The CDR3 protein is CASSINRGHQPQHF. DNA for the CDR3: TGTGCCAGTAGTATAAACAGGGGTCATCAGCCCCAGCATTTT. Complete variable domain (other parts from reference TRBV19 and TRBJ1-5): DGGITQSPKYLFRKEGQNVTLSCEQNLNHDAMYWYRQDPGQGLRLIYYSQIVNDFQKGDIAEGYSVSREKKESFPLTVTSAQKNPTAFYLCASSINRGHQPQHFGDGTRLSIL.